This section outlines one T cell receptor (beta chain) sequence together with its context. The sample is drawn from a study of PD-1 blockade in classical Hodgkin lymphoma. Clones were read by immunoSEQ multiplex PCR, and TCRdb kept only the in-frame ones, dropping some. In the table there are approximately 41,000 clones, around 86% of which are singletons. After autologous stem cell transplantation all patients relapsed, and prior brentuximab vedotin exposure differed between cohorts. Looked up from germline, CDR1 is SGHRS and CDR2 is YFSETQ. The V and J ends lost 3 bases and 5 bases, in that order; junction bases with no gene match: 7. CDR3 size: 14 residues.

The TCR comes from a human donor with classical Hodgkin lymphoma. Specimen: peripheral blood mononuclear cells (PBMCs), collected before the second cycle of nivolumab. V gene TRBV5-1 combines with J gene TRBJ2-5; TRBD2 matches at 7 bases. CDR3 nucleotide sequence: TGCGCCAGCAGCTCGACTAGCTTTGGGGAGACCCAGTACTTC. Its protein is CASSSTSFGETQYF.